What follows are 32 T cell receptor beta chains derived from one specimen sequenced in a study of blood T cell repertoires in COVID-19. Sequenced by immunoSEQ multiplex PCR; TCRdb stores in-frame clones only, minus some. The sample lists around 140,000 clones; approximately 85% were seen once. Material: PBMCs or T cells enriched from blood (not recorded which). Receptor source: a woman aged 45-65 years with acute COVID-19.

The V call is TRBV2, the J call TRBJ2-7; 11 nucleotides match TRBD2. The CDR3 runs 18 residues. V was pared by 6 bases and J by 3 bases, with 16 bases of the junction left unmatched. CDR1 is SNHLY and CDR2 is FYNNEI in the germline V gene. Here the CDR3 reads CASSVGTSGPTQDYEQYF. The CDR3 DNA sequence: TGTGCCAGCAGCGTGGGGACTAGCGGCCCCACCCAGGACTACGAGCAGTACTTC.

The rearrangement links TRBV12-3 or TRBV12-4 to TRBJ2-7; D is perhaps TRBD1 (5 bases). Trimming stripped 3 bases from V and 6 bases from J, with 12 bases between. This CDR3 has 13 residues. Written as DNA, the CDR3 is TGTGCCAGCAGTTTTCTAGGGGTTGGCGAGCAGTACTTC. It yields the protein CASSFLGVGEQYF.

The chain is built from TRBV5-4 and TRBJ2-5; no firm D call. Germline CDR1 reads SGHNT; CDR2 reads YYREEE (reference sequence). V lost 4 bases to trimming and J lost 2 bases, with 12 bases between them. There are 14 residues in the CDR3. The CDR3 DNA follows: TGTGCCAGCAGCACTCAGGTCTTTCAAGAGACCCAGTACTTC. Protein: CASSTQVFQETQYF.

The chain joins TRBV2 to TRBJ2-7, with a weak D call TRBD2 (6 bases). V lost 5 bases, J lost 6 bases, and 17 bases lay in between. The germline V gene encodes CDR1 SNHLY and CDR2 FYNNEI. The CDR3 has 14 amino acids. In DNA form, the CDR3 reads TGTGCCAGCAGTCCGGGACTTAGCTCGGGCGAGCAGTACTTC. It is translated as CASSPGLSSGEQYF. The variable domain in full, completed from reference TRBV2 and TRBJ2-7, reads EPEVTQTPSHQVTQMGQEVILRCVPISNHLYFYWYRQILGQKVEFLVSFYNNEISEKSEIFDDQFSVERPDGSNFTLKIRSTKLEDSAMYFCASSPGLSSGEQYFGPGTRLTVT.

This clone was seen many times. This rearrangement joins TRBV30 to TRBJ1-5; maybe TRBD1 (6 bases). The CDR3 is made up of 14 amino acids. Germline CDR1 reads GTSNPN; CDR2 reads SVGIG (reference sequence). V was shortened by 1 base and J by 4 bases, with 11 bases between the two germline ends. This CDR3 is CAWSGTDLNQPQHF. The CDR3 nucleotides are TGTGCCTGGAGTGGGACAGACCTGAATCAGCCCCAGCATTTT.

This clone was counted once. The chain employs TRBV7-9 and TRBJ1-2; TRBD1 might be the D (5 bases). The V end lost 7 bases, the J end lost 6 bases, and 21 bases lay between the germline ends. CDR1 is SEHNR and CDR2 is FQNEAQ in the germline V gene (reference sequence). CDR3 length: 15 residues. For the CDR3, the DNA is TGTGCCAGCACCGAGGGCGGGGGTTTCGTCGATGGCTACACCTTC. Translation: CASTEGGGFVDGYTF.

The gene calls are TRBV9 and TRBJ2-2, with a weak D call TRBD1 (6 bases). This CDR3 region has 13 residues. With 2 bases removed from V and 5 bases from J, the gap between germline ends came to 7 bases. Per the germline V gene, CDR1 is SGDLS and CDR2 is YYNGEE. The CDR3 DNA reads TGTGCCAGCAGCGTTACAGGGACCGGGGAGCTGTTTTTT. The encoded protein is CASSVTGTGELFF.

The chain has TRBV14 and TRBJ2-7, with D perhaps matching TRBD1 (5 bases). Germline lookup yields CDR1 SGHDN and CDR2 FVKESK. The CDR3 is made up of 15 amino acids. Trimming removed 4 bases at V and 3 bases at J, with 16 bases between. The CDR3 coding sequence is TGTGCCAGCAGCCTTAGATCGACAGCCAACTACGAGCAGTACTTC. Protein product: CASSLRSTANYEQYF.

A note on this clone: The junction does not match germline at one end; this may be a read error. The chain recombines TRBV7-7 with TRBJ2-5; TRBD1 agrees at 9 bases. This CDR3 contains 15 residues. Germline CDR1 is SSHAT and CDR2 is FNYEAQ (reference sequence). This chain's CDR3 is CASSITGGKGETQYF. The CDR3 DNA reads as TGTGCTAGCAGCATTACAGGGGGCAAGGGGGAGACCCAGTACTTC. Using reference TRBV7-7 and TRBJ2-5 for the parts outside the CDR3, the full variable domain is GAGVSQSPRYKVTKRGQDVTLRCDPISSHATLYWYQQALGQGPEFLTYFNYEAQPDKSGLPSDRFSAERPEGSISTLTIQRTEQRDSAMYRCASSITGGKGETQYFGPGTRLLVL.

CDR3 loop: CASSLGGAWRGELFF. DNA for the CDR3: TGTGCCAGCAGCTTAGGTGGAGCTTGGCGTGGGGAGCTGTTTTTT. This chain links TRBV11-2 with TRBJ2-2, with D uncertain. V lost 1 base and J lost 8, with 14 bases in between. Germline V gene data show CDR1 as SGHAT and CDR2 as FQNNGV. CDR3 length: 15 amino acids.

V and J are TRBV19 and TRBJ2-6, with D tentatively TRBD1 (6 bases). In germline, CDR1 is LNHDA, CDR2 SQIVND (reference sequence). The germline V and J ends were trimmed by 5 bases and 0 bases, with 14 bases remaining between them. The CDR3 has 17 amino acids. In DNA form, the CDR3 reads TGTGCCAGTAGTCCCCGGGACACCTACTCTGGGGCCAACGTCCTGACTTTC. Amino acids: CASSPRDTYSGANVLTF.

V gene TRBV11-3 combines with J gene TRBJ2-3; D remains unclear. Germline CDR1 and CDR2: SGHNT and YENEEA. CDR3 length equals 14 residues. V was trimmed by 5 bases and J by 0 bases, leaving 9 bases between them. The chain's CDR3 is CASSGRGSTDTQYF. The CDR3 nucleotides read TGTGCCAGCAGCGGCCGTGGCAGCACAGATACGCAGTATTTT.

The chain links TRBV6-5 to TRBJ1-2; D remains unclear. CDR3 size: 13 residues. V was pared by 5 bases and J by 4 bases, with 11 bases between. Germline V gives CDR1 MNHEY, CDR2 SVGAGI. CDR3: CASSLVAGYGYTF. CDR3 DNA: TGTGCCAGCAGTCTGGTTGCGGGCTATGGCTACACCTTC.

The J gene is TRBJ1-4, the V gene TRBV5-1, with 8 bases that match TRBD1. V shed 2 bases and J 10 bases; nucleotides not matched to a gene: 7. The CDR3 length is 14 residues. The germline CDR1 and CDR2 sequences are SGHRS and YFSETQ. The DNA of the CDR3 is TGCGCCAGCAGCTTAAGAACAGGGGGAGGAAAACTGTTTTTT. Protein sequence: CASSLRTGGGKLFF. The full variable domain, with the rest looked up from reference TRBV5-1 and TRBJ1-4, is KAGVTQTPRYLIKTRGQQVTLSCSPISGHRSVSWYQQTPGQGLQFLFEYFSETQRNKGNFPGRFSGRQFSNSRSEMNVSTLELGDSALYLCASSLRTGGGKLFFGSGTQLSVL.

CDR3 protein: CASSLVGLAAYQETQYF. The CDR3 DNA reads TGCGCCAGCAGCTTGGTTGGGCTAGCGGCTTACCAAGAGACCCAGTACTTC. The V gene is TRBV5-1, the J gene TRBJ2-5; 7 positions agree with TRBD2. The V and J ends lost 0 bases and 0 bases, in that order; junction bases with no gene match: 8. The CDR3 is 17 residues long. Per germline, CDR1 SGHRS and CDR2 YFSETQ.

This rearrangement joins TRBV29-1 to TRBJ1-4; 10 bases are shared with TRBD1. V lost 7 bases to trimming and J lost 7 bases; unmatched junction nucleotides: 6. Germline V lookup: CDR1 SQVTM, CDR2 ANQGSEA. This CDR3 is 13 amino acids long. The CDR3 DNA reads as TGCAGCGCCTGTAGGGACAGGGGTGAAAAACTGTTTTTT. Its translation is CSACRDRGEKLFF.

J is TRBJ2-1 and V is TRBV5-1; D possibly corresponds to TRBD2 (5 bases). The CDR3 totals 13 residues. The germline V gene encodes CDR1 SGHRS and CDR2 YFSETQ. V dropped 2 bases and J dropped 5 bases, with 8 bases sitting between them. CDR3 DNA sequence: TGCGCCAGCAGCTTTTCTAGCAACAATGAGCAGTTCTTC. This translates into CASSFSSNNEQFF.

The gene calls are TRBV30 and TRBJ2-5; D might be TRBD2 (5 bases). The CDR3 has 14 amino acids. V shed 4 bases and J shed 9 bases, with 21 bases lying between them. From germline, CDR1 is GTSNPN and CDR2 SVGIG (reference sequence). The CDR3 nucleotides read TGTGCCTGGAAGGCGGCCGGGTCCGGGGTGGCCCAGTACTTC. It encodes CAWKAAGSGVAQYF.

This clone was seen only a few times. The CDR3 protein is CAWSEVLGGSSEFF. CDR3 sequence (DNA): TGTGCCTGGAGTGAAGTTTTAGGTGGGTCTAGCGAGTTCTTC. The rearrangement joins TRBV30 to TRBJ2-1; D possibly corresponds to TRBD2 (6 bases). Germline CDR1 is GTSNPN and CDR2 is SVGIG (reference sequence). CDR3 length: 14 residues. The V end was cut by 1 base, the J end by 14 bases, with 21 bases between.

For the CDR3, the DNA is TGTGCCAGCAGTTCGACAGGGGTGATTGAAGCTTTCTTT. It encodes CASSSTGVIEAFF. The chain combines TRBV27 with TRBJ1-1; 8 bases agree with TRBD1. The CDR3 is made up of 13 amino acids. The trim removed 4 bases at V and 7 bases at J, leaving 5 bases unmatched. From germline, CDR1 is MNHEY and CDR2 SMNVEV (reference sequence).

The chain has TRBV7-9 and TRBJ1-6; D is undetermined. Germline CDR1 and CDR2: SEHNR and FQNEAQ (reference sequence). The CDR3 spans 14 residues. The V end was cut by 5 bases, the J end by 7 bases, with 12 bases between. DNA for the CDR3: TGTGCCAGCAGCCAGGCGGGGTCCAATTCACCCCTCCACTTT. Translation gives CASSQAGSNSPLHF.

This rearrangement joins TRBV19 to TRBJ1-5; D is undetermined. This CDR3 has 15 amino acids. The germline V and J ends were trimmed by 0 bases and 7 bases, with 13 bases remaining between them. Germline V gives CDR1 LNHDA, CDR2 SQIVND (reference sequence). Here the CDR3 reads CASSIERSGDQPQHF. The CDR3, as DNA: TGTGCCAGTAGTATAGAGCGCTCAGGCGACCAGCCCCAGCATTTT.

The chain is built from TRBV6-1 and TRBJ2-1; 15 nucleotides match TRBD2. V lost 1 base to trimming and J lost 4 bases; unmatched junction nucleotides: 5. Germline CDR1 and CDR2: MNHNS and SASEGT. There are 18 residues in the CDR3. CDR3 DNA sequence: TGTGCCAGCAGTGAAGTGGGACTAGCGGGAGGAGGTTACAATGAGCAGTTCTTC. Its translation is CASSEVGLAGGGYNEQFF.

The chain uses TRBV7-2 and TRBJ2-3, with 8 bases that match TRBD1. Looked up from germline, CDR1 is SGHTA and CDR2 is FQGNSA. Losses at the gene ends were 5 bases for V and 6 bases for J; bases not matched to a gene: 13. This CDR3 region has 16 residues. In DNA, the CDR3 is TGTGCCAGCAGCCCCCGTCGCAGGGGGCAAGTGGATACGCAGTATTTT. Its protein is CASSPRRRGQVDTQYF.

The chain recombines TRBV7-6 with TRBJ2-1, with TRBD2 identical over 10 bases. The CDR3 is 19 residues long. Germline CDR1 is SGHVS and CDR2 is FNYEAQ. V trimming: 1 base; J trimming: 1 base; junction bases outside the gene matches: 10. The CDR3 nucleotides read TGTGCCAGCAGCTTAGAGGTTAGCGGGAGGTTAACATCCTACAATGAGCAGTTCTTC. Protein product: CASSLEVSGRLTSYNEQFF.

This rearrangement joins TRBV7-9 to TRBJ1-5; 7 nucleotides match TRBD1. The CDR3 contains 14 residues. V shed 5 bases, J shed 4 bases, and the junction held 5 bases outside the gene matches. Germline CDR1 and CDR2: SEHNR and FQNEAQ (reference sequence). DNA for the CDR3: TGTGCCAGCAGCCTGGGGACAGCTAATCAGCCCCAGCATTTT. Residues: CASSLGTANQPQHF. Full variable domain (rest looked up from reference TRBV7-9 and TRBJ1-5): DTGVSQNPRHKITKRGQNVTFRCDPISEHNRLYWYRQTLGQGPEFLTYFQNEAQLEKSRLLSDRFSAERPKGSFSTLEIQRTEQGDSAMYLCASSLGTANQPQHFGDGTRLSIL.

J is TRBJ1-4 and V is TRBV5-6; the match to TRBD1 covers 8 bases. J gave up 8 bases and V 2 bases, and 8 bases lay outside the gene matches. This CDR3 is built from 15 residues. Germline V gives CDR1 SGHDT, CDR2 YYEEEE. CDR3 sequence: CASSLGQGMVEKLFF. The CDR3, as DNA: TGTGCCAGCAGCTTAGGACAGGGTATGGTAGAAAAACTGTTTTTT.

This clone occurred once. The genes are TRBV5-1 and TRBJ1-4; no clear D gene. In germline, CDR1 is SGHRS, CDR2 YFSETQ. CDR3 length: 16 residues. With 5 bases removed from V and 0 bases from J, the gap between germline ends came to 14 bases. The CDR3 loop reads CASRNARDATNEKLFF. The CDR3 nucleotides read TGCGCCAGCAGGAATGCAAGAGATGCAACTAATGAAAAACTGTTTTTT. The complete variable domain, with remaining parts taken from reference TRBV5-1 and TRBJ1-4, reads KAGVTQTPRYLIKTRGQQVTLSCSPISGHRSVSWYQQTPGQGLQFLFEYFSETQRNKGNFPGRFSGRQFSNSRSEMNVSTLELGDSALYLCASRNARDATNEKLFFGSGTQLSVL.

The chain joins TRBV6-5 to TRBJ1-3, with 9 bases matching TRBD1. After removal of 6 bases from V and 6 bases from J, the junction contained 9 bases not matched to a gene. This CDR3 region has 15 residues. In germline, CDR1 is MNHEY, CDR2 SVGAGI. CDR3 nucleotide sequence: TGTGCCAGCAGGGGGAACAGGGGGCGCCAAAACACCATATATTTT. It encodes CASRGNRGRQNTIYF.

J is TRBJ1-2 and V is TRBV7-2, with D hard to call. The CDR3 spans 13 residues. Germline CDR1 is SGHTA and CDR2 is FQGNSA. V was trimmed by 5 bases and J by 0 bases, leaving 7 bases between them. For the CDR3, the DNA is TGTGCCAGCAGCCCGGTTGCTAACTATGGCTACACCTTC. It translates to CASSPVANYGYTF.

V and J are TRBV6-5 and TRBJ2-7; D perhaps matches TRBD2 (7 bases). Germline values: CDR1 MNHEY, CDR2 SVGAGI. The CDR3 length is 15 residues. With 6 bases removed from V and 5 bases from J, the gap between germline ends came to 20 bases. CDR3 sequence reads: CASRRQEGGGDEQYF. The CDR3 region has the DNA TGTGCCAGCAGGAGACAGGAGGGAGGGGGAGACGAGCAGTACTTC.

The chain recombines TRBV3-1 (or the pseudogene TRBV3-2) with TRBJ2-1, with 9 bases fitting TRBD2. Unmatched junction bases numbered 19, after V lost 8 bases and J lost 8 bases. This CDR3 region has 17 residues. Germline lookup yields CDR1 LGHDT and CDR2 YNNKEL (reference sequence). CDR3 sequence reads: CASPLVGGGRAWDEQFF. CDR3 nucleotides: TGTGCCAGCCCCCTAGTTGGTGGCGGGAGGGCTTGGGATGAGCAGTTCTTC.